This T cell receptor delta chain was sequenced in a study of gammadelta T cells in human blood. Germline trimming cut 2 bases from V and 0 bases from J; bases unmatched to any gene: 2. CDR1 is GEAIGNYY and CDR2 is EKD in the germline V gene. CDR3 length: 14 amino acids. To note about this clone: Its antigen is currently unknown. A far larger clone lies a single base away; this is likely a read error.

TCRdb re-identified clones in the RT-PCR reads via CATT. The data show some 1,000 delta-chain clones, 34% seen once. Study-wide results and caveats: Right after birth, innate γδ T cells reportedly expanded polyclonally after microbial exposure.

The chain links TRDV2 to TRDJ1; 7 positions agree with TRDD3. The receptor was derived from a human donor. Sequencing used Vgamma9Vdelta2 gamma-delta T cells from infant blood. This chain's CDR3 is CACDKLGNTDKLIF. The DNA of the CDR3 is TGTGCCTGTGACAAACTGGGGAACACCGATAAACTCATCTTT.